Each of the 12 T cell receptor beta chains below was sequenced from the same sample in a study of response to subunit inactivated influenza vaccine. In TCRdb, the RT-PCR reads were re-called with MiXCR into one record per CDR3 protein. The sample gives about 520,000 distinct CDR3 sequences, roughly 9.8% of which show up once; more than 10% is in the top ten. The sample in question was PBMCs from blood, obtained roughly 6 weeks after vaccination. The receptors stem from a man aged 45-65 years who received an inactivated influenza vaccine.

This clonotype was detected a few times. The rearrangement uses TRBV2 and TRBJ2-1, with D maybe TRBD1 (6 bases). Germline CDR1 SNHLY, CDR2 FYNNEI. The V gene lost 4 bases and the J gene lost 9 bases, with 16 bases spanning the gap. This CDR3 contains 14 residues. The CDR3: CASSAVSGASEQFF. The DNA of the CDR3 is TGTGCCAGCAGTGCGGTTTCAGGGGCGAGTGAGCAGTTCTTC.

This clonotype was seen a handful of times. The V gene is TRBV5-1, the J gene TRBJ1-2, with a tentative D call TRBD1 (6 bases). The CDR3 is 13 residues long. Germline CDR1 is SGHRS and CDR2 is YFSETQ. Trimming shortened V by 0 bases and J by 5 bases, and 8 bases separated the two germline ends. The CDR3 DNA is TGCGCCAGCAGCTTGGACAGGGAGTATGGCTACACCTTC. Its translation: CASSLDREYGYTF.

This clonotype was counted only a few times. The CDR3 protein is CATSRDQVGSEQYF. The CDR3 DNA follows: TGTGCCACCAGCAGAGATCAGGTAGGGTCGGAGCAGTACTTC. This chain connects TRBV15 to TRBJ2-7; D is uncertain. V lost 0 bases to trimming and J lost 7 bases, with 13 bases between them. The CDR3 has 14 residues. Looked up from germline, CDR1 is LNHNV and CDR2 is YYDKDF (reference sequence).

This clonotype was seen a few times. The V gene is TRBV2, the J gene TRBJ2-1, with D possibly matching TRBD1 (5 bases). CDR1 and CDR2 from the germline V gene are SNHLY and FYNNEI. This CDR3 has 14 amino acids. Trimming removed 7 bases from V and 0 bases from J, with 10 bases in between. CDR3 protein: CASMTAVSYNEQFF. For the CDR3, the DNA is TGTGCCAGCATGACAGCTGTCTCCTACAATGAGCAGTTCTTC.

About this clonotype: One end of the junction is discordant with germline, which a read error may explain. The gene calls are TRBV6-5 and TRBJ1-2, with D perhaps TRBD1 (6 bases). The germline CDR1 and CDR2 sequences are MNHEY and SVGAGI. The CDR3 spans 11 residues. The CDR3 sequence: CTSSTGGPYTF. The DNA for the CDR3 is TGTACCAGCAGTACGGGGGGCCCATACACCTTC.

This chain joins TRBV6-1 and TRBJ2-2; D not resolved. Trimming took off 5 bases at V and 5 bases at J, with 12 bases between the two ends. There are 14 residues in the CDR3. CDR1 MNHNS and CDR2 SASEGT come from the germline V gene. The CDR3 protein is CASSRTEQTGELFF. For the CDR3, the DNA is TGTGCCAGCAGTCGCACAGAACAGACCGGGGAGCTGTTTTTT.

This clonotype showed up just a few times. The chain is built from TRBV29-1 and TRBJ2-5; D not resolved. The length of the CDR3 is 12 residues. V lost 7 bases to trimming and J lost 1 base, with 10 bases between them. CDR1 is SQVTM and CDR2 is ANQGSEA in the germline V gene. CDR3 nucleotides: TGCAGCGCAGGACGGCCCCAAGAGACCCAGTACTTC. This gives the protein CSAGRPQETQYF.

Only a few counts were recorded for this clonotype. CDR3 loop: CASSLSRTQPTDTQYF. The DNA for the CDR3 is TGTGCCAGCAGCTTAAGTAGGACACAACCCACAGATACGCAGTATTTT. This chain connects TRBV7-9 to TRBJ2-3; weak D call: TRBD1 (5 bases). The germline gives CDR1 SEHNR, CDR2 FQNEAQ (reference sequence). Trimming took 2 bases from V and 2 from J, leaving 14 bases between them. This CDR3 is built from 16 residues.

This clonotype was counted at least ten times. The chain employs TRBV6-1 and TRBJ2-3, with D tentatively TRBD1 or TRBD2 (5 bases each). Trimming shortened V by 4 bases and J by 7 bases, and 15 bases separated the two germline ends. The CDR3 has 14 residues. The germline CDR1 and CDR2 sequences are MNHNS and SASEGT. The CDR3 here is CASSVRDRDHTQYF. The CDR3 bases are TGTGCCAGCAGTGTGAGGGATAGGGACCATACGCAGTATTTT.

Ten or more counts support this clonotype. This CDR3 is CASRGDGISGNTIYF. The DNA of the CDR3 is TGTGCCAGCAGGGGGGACGGAATCTCTGGAAACACCATATATTTT. The rearrangement joins TRBV6-1 to TRBJ1-3; maybe TRBD1 (5 bases). Germline-derived CDR1 and CDR2 are MNHNS and SASEGT. The CDR3 has 15 residues. V was cut by 6 bases and J by 0 bases, with 12 bases left in between.

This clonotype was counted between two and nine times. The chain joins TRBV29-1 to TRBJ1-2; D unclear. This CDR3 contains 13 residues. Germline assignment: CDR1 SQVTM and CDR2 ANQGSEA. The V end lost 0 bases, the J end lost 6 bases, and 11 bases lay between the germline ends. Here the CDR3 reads CSVEDPPQDGYTF. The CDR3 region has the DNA TGCAGCGTTGAAGACCCTCCCCAAGATGGCTACACCTTC. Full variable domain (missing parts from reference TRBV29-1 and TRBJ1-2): SAVISQKPSRDICQRGTSLTIQCQVDSQVTMMFWYRQQPGQSLTLIATANQGSEATYESGFVIDKFPISRPNLTFSTLTVSNMSPEDSSIYLCSVEDPPQDGYTFGSGTRLTVV.

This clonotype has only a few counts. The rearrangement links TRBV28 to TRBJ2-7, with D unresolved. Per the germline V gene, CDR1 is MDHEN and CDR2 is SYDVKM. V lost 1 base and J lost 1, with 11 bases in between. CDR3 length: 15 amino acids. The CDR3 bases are TGTGCCAGCAGTTTATACTCGGGCCCTTCCTACGAGCAGTACTTC. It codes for CASSLYSGPSYEQYF. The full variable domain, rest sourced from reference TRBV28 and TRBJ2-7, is DVKVTQSSRYLVKRTGEKVFLECVQDMDHENMFWYRQDPGLGLRLIYFSYDVKMKEKGDIPEGYSVSREKKERFSLILESASTNQTSMYLCASSLYSGPSYEQYFGPGTRLTVT.